This T cell receptor (beta chain) appears in the sequencing data of a study of blood T cell repertoires in COVID-19. Whole-study context: Donors in the United States, Italy and Spain gave samples during acute or convalescent COVID-19. Sources were T cells, B-cell-depleted T cells, or PBMCs; the material itself was cDNA or gDNA.

Participants came from fewer than 25 US areas, aged about 18 to 90 years. Study processing details: Scientists estimated how many nucleated cells there were by amplifying reference gene primers. Some clones are missing from TCRdb's copy, which holds only in-frame ones; the method was immunoSEQ multiplex PCR. The D gene and trimming were derived from the DNA, and the V and J assignments and clone size from that table. This table holds roughly 160,000 clones, approximately 77% found once. This CDR3 spans 17 amino acids. With V trimmed by 5 bases and J by 4 bases, 8 bases remained unmatched. Germline CDR1 is SGHTA and CDR2 is FQGNSA.

The specimen sequenced was PBMCs or T cells enriched from blood (not recorded which). The chain combines TRBV7-2 with TRBJ2-6; 10 positions match TRBD1. The source is a man aged 60-69 years who had recovered from COVID-19. The CDR3 nucleotides read TGTGCCAGCAGCCCCAGGGACAGGGGATCCGGGGCCAACGTCCTGACTTTC. Translation: CASSPRDRGSGANVLTF.